The 30 T cell receptor beta chains reported below all come from one sample, sequenced in a study of T cell repertoires in cytomegalovirus infection. Via MiXCR, TCRdb re-called the reads, giving one row per CDR3 protein. This sample yields roughly 500,000 distinct CDR3 sequences, of which approximately 15% are seen a single time; 20% to 30% belongs to the top ten. The specimen sequenced was CD8+ T cells from PBMCs. The receptors here all came from a human donor in good health (CMV status not recorded). Some clones in this sample may be carry-over from other donors' samples.

This clonotype appeared many times. CDR3 protein: CASSYRGSGNTIYF. CDR3 nucleotides: TGTGCCAGCAGTTATCGAGGGTCTGGAAACACCATATATTTT. The chain joins TRBV27 to TRBJ1-3, with D hard to call. The CDR3 length is 14 residues. Trimming stripped 4 bases from V and 1 base from J, with 8 bases between. The germline V gene has CDR1 MNHEY and CDR2 SMNVEV (reference sequence).

This chain joins TRBV6-6 and TRBJ1-1; D not certain. Germline V gene data show CDR1 as MNHNY and CDR2 as SVGAGI (reference sequence). This CDR3 comprises 14 residues. With 1 base removed from V and 4 bases from J, the gap between germline ends came to 10 bases. CDR3 bases: TGTGCCAGCAGTTACTTTTTTAATGGCACTGAAGCTTTCTTT. It is translated as CASSYFFNGTEAFF.

The sample holds a few counts of this clonotype. The chain couples TRBV20-1 to TRBJ2-3; D possibly corresponds to TRBD1 (8 bases). The V gene's germline CDR1 is DFQATT and CDR2 SNEGSKA (reference sequence). CDR3 length: 16 residues. V shed 3 bases and J shed 3 bases, with 19 bases lying between them. CDR3 DNA sequence: TGCAGTGCTAGCCCCCCCACAGGGGGGGAAACAGATACGCAGTATTTT. Translated: CSASPPTGGETDTQYF.

This clonotype was recorded many times. The chain joins TRBV14 to TRBJ2-2, with D unclear. Germline values: CDR1 SGHDN, CDR2 FVKESK. The V end was cut by 6 bases, the J end by 5 bases, with 19 bases between. This CDR3 has 16 residues. CDR3 residues: CASSPGLWGSTGELFF. The CDR3 bases are TGTGCCAGCAGTCCCGGCCTCTGGGGAAGTACCGGGGAGCTGTTTTTT.

This clonotype has ten or more counts. This sequence joins TRBV6-5 and TRBJ1-6; 7 nucleotides match TRBD1. This CDR3 spans 17 amino acids. The trim removed 0 bases at V and 3 bases at J, leaving 5 bases unmatched. Germline V lookup: CDR1 MNHEY, CDR2 SVGAGI. For the CDR3, the DNA is TGTGCCAGCAGTTACTCAGAGGGGGCGGACTATAATTCACCCCTCCACTTT. Amino acid sequence: CASSYSEGADYNSPLHF.

This clonotype showed up many times. The chain employs TRBV6-6 and TRBJ1-2; D is undetermined. Germline assignment: CDR1 MNHNY and CDR2 SVGAGI (reference sequence). This CDR3 has 11 residues. Trimming removed 9 bases from V and 3 bases from J, with 8 bases in between. The CDR3 here is CASTFDYGYTF. In nucleotides, the CDR3 is TGTGCCAGTACGTTTGACTATGGCTACACCTTC.

This clonotype was picked up many times. The V and J genes are TRBV6-1 and TRBJ1-5; D gene uncertain. Germline CDR1 is MNHNS and CDR2 is SASEGT. V lost 2 bases to trimming and J lost 8 bases, with 4 bases between them. The CDR3 length is 11 residues. For the CDR3, the DNA is TGTGCCAGCAGTGAAAGGGAGCCCCAGCATTTT. Translation gives CASSEREPQHF.

This clonotype was seen a handful of times. The chain is built from TRBV24-1 and TRBJ1-2; 8 bases map to TRBD1. The CDR3 extends over 14 amino acids. In germline, CDR1 is KGHDR, CDR2 SFDVKD. V lost 4 bases and J lost 5; bases outside the gene matches: 5. CDR3 loop: CATSDRDRLYGYTF. As DNA, the CDR3 is TGTGCCACCAGTGACAGGGACAGGTTATATGGCTACACCTTC.

This clonotype was recorded many times. This rearrangement joins TRBV7-3 to TRBJ1-3, with TRBD1 as a possible D gene (6 bases). Trimming took 0 bases from V and 4 from J, leaving 28 bases between them. The CDR3 spans 21 residues. Germline-derived CDR1 and CDR2 are SGHTA and FQGTGA. CDR3 amino acids: CASSLTRTARTLTEQGNTIYF. DNA for the CDR3: TGTGCCAGCAGCTTAACCCGGACAGCTCGAACCCTCACAGAACAGGGAAACACCATATATTTT.

The rearrangement uses TRBV12-3 or TRBV12-4 and TRBJ2-1; 15 bases map to TRBD2. V dropped 4 bases and J dropped 7; count of bases not matched to a gene: 2. The CDR3 consists of 15 residues. This CDR3 is CASSSGTSGRNEQFF. Here the CDR3 DNA reads TGTGCCAGCAGTTCCGGGACTAGCGGGAGGAATGAGCAGTTCTTC.

This clonotype was recorded many times. This chain links TRBV6-1 with TRBJ2-7, with 8 bases fitting TRBD1. Germline trimming cut 4 bases from V and 2 bases from J; bases unmatched to any gene: 7. The germline V gene encodes CDR1 MNHNS and CDR2 SASEGT. The CDR3 has 15 amino acids. CDR3 coding DNA: TGTGCCAGCAGTGCCGGGACAGGCCCAGCCTACGAGCAGTACTTC. Protein: CASSAGTGPAYEQYF.

The sample holds one count of this clonotype. Relative to the germline gene, one junction end is altered; a read error may explain this. As DNA, the CDR3 is TGTGCCAGCAGTTTACAGGACGGGATTATGAACACTGAAGCTTGCTTT. Amino acids: CASSLQDGIMNTEACF. The chain couples TRBV28 to TRBJ1-1; no clear D gene. The CDR3 covers 16 residues. Germline CDR1 is MDHEN and CDR2 is SYDVKM.

This clonotype was seen a single time. The gene calls are TRBV14 and TRBJ1-2; 12 bases are shared with TRBD1. The junction had 8 bases not matched to a gene; V was cut back by 3 bases and J by 6 bases. Looked up from germline, CDR1 is SGHDN and CDR2 is FVKESK. This CDR3 spans 16 amino acids. The CDR3 is CASSHGGTGGADGYTF. The CDR3 bases are TGTGCCAGCAGCCACGGTGGGACAGGGGGCGCTGATGGCTACACCTTC.

J is TRBJ2-3 and V is TRBV9, with 8 bases that match TRBD2. Losses at the gene ends were 0 bases for V and 8 bases for J; bases not matched to a gene: 8. CDR3 length equals 15 residues. The V gene's germline CDR1 is SGDLS and CDR2 YYNGEE. The CDR3 is CASSVVGDGGATQYF. In DNA, the CDR3 is TGTGCCAGCAGCGTAGTTGGCGACGGGGGGGCTACGCAGTATTTT.

Ten or more counts support this clonotype. The gene calls are TRBV11-2 and TRBJ2-3, with no clear D. Trimming stripped 3 bases from V and 0 bases from J, with 13 bases between. Germline values: CDR1 SGHAT, CDR2 FQNNGV. The CDR3 contains 16 residues. The CDR3, as DNA: TGTGCCAGCAGCTTCCTCCTTGGGCGGAGCACAGATACGCAGTATTTT. Protein: CASSFLLGRSTDTQYF.

The V call is TRBV25-1, the J call TRBJ2-7, with TRBD1 identical over 7 bases. This CDR3 has 13 amino acids. V gave up 4 bases and J gave up 6 bases; unmatched junction bases: 6. Germline loops: CDR1 MGHDK, CDR2 SYGVNS. The CDR3 spells CASSAQGVSEQYF. Here the CDR3 DNA reads TGTGCCAGCAGTGCTCAGGGGGTCTCCGAGCAGTACTTC.

This chain links TRBV4-1 with TRBJ1-2; tentatively, D is TRBD1 (5 bases). This CDR3 has 17 amino acids. Between the trimmed V and J ends, which lost 0 bases and 2 bases, there was a span of 16 bases. Germline V CDR1 and CDR2: MGHRA, YSYEKL. The DNA of the CDR3 is TGCGCCAGCAGCCAAGATCCTCCGGAGGCAGGGAACTATGGCTACACCTTC. Its protein is CASSQDPPEAGNYGYTF.

This clonotype was seen repeatedly, ten times or more. The rearrangement links TRBV27 to TRBJ2-1; no definite D call. Germline V gives CDR1 MNHEY, CDR2 SMNVEV (reference sequence). There are 15 residues in the CDR3. V lost 5 bases, J lost 7 bases, and 18 bases lay in between. Here the CDR3 reads CASSQQKFVPNEQFF. In DNA, the CDR3 is TGTGCCAGCAGTCAACAGAAGTTCGTCCCAAATGAGCAGTTCTTC.

This clonotype was seen repeatedly, ten times or more. This chain connects TRBV5-8 to TRBJ1-1; TRBD1 might be the D (6 bases). From germline, CDR1 is SGHTS and CDR2 YDEGEE. V dropped 0 bases and J dropped 2 bases, with 26 bases sitting between them. CDR3 length equals 20 residues. The CDR3: CASSLESWTAVSSGNTEAFF. CDR3 DNA sequence: TGTGCCAGCAGCTTGGAAAGTTGGACAGCAGTGTCGTCGGGAAACACTGAAGCTTTCTTT.

As regards this clonotype: A much larger clone lies a single base off, so this may be a read error. This chain links TRBV27 with TRBJ2-7; D might be TRBD1 or TRBD2, each matching 6 bases. V was pared by 7 bases and J by 5 bases, with 9 bases between. The CDR3 extends over 11 amino acids. Germline values: CDR1 MNHEY, CDR2 SMNVEV (reference sequence). The CDR3 spells CASTRGDEQYF. The CDR3 region has the DNA TGTGCCAGCACTAGGGGGGACGAGCAGTACTTC.

Remarks on this clonotype: Sequence at one end of the junction differs from germline and may be a read error. The chain couples TRBV6-6 to TRBJ1-2; 8 nucleotides agree with TRBD1. The CDR3 spans 14 residues. The germline V gene has CDR1 MNHNY and CDR2 SVGAGI (reference sequence). Here the CDR3 reads CASSSGQGGYGYNF. The DNA for the CDR3 is TGTGCCAGCAGTTCCGGACAGGGAGGCTATGGCTACAACTTC.

J is TRBJ2-7 and V is TRBV7-6; 12 bases agree with TRBD2. The CDR3 length is 17 residues. With V trimmed by 3 bases and J by 6 bases, 12 bases remained unmatched. CDR1 and CDR2 from the germline V gene are SGHVS and FNYEAQ. The CDR3, as DNA: TGTGCCAGCAGCTTTCCCCCCCAGACTAGCGGGGGTCGCGAGCAGTACTTC. Translating it yields CASSFPPQTSGGREQYF.

The CDR3 nucleotides read TGTGCCAGCAGCCGTAACAAAGCCTACGAGCAGTACTTC. As protein: CASSRNKAYEQYF. The chain is built from TRBV6-2 or TRBV6-3 and TRBJ2-7; unclear D gene. This CDR3 comprises 13 residues. The V end lost 6 bases, the J end lost 2 bases, and 11 bases lay between the germline ends. Germline values: CDR1 MNHEY, CDR2 SVGEGT.

At least ten counts were recorded for this clonotype. This chain uses TRBV15 with TRBJ2-1; 8 bases map to TRBD2. This CDR3 has 16 residues. Germline V lookup: CDR1 LNHNV, CDR2 YYDKDF (reference sequence). V lost 0 bases, J lost 6 bases, and 7 bases stayed unmatched. The CDR3 is CATSREWLAGFNEQFF. The CDR3, as DNA: TGTGCCACCAGCAGAGAGTGGCTAGCGGGTTTCAATGAGCAGTTCTTC. The entire variable domain, with the rest obtained from reference TRBV15 and TRBJ2-1, is as follows: DAMVIQNPRYQVTQFGKPVTLSCSQTLNHNVMYWYQQKSSQAPKLLFHYYDKDFNNEADTPDNFQSRRPNTSFCFLDIRSPGLGDTAMYLCATSREWLAGFNEQFFGPGTRLTVL.

This clonotype occurred a few times. The genes are TRBV25-1 and TRBJ1-1; D possibly corresponds to TRBD1 (6 bases). The length of the CDR3 is 11 residues. Germline V CDR1 and CDR2: MGHDK, SYGVNS. V was cut by 7 bases and J by 8 bases, with 11 bases left in between. The CDR3 region is CASKAGAEAFF. CDR3 DNA: TGTGCCAGCAAGGCGGGGGCCGAAGCTTTCTTT.

The V and J genes are TRBV10-3 and TRBJ2-1; perhaps TRBD1 as D (5 bases). This CDR3 is built from 13 residues. The germline CDR1 and CDR2 sequences are ENHRY and SYGVKD. V was trimmed by 2 bases and J by 3 bases, leaving 5 bases between them. The CDR3 here is CAISEQGYNEQFF. The CDR3 nucleotides read TGTGCCATCAGTGAGCAGGGCTACAATGAGCAGTTCTTC.

The table lists this clonotype with a few counts. This chain connects TRBV16 to TRBJ2-6; D ambiguous. Trimming cost V 2 bases and J 1 base, with 15 bases left between them. Per germline, CDR1 KGHSY and CDR2 FQNENV. The CDR3 has 18 residues. This chain's CDR3 is CASSQVLVRSSGANVLTF. The CDR3 DNA reads TGTGCCAGCAGCCAAGTCCTAGTCCGGTCATCTGGGGCCAACGTCCTGACTTTC.

This clonotype was seen ten or more times. The CDR3 loop reads CASSLDMGQSYEQYF. CDR3 nucleotides: TGTGCCAGCAGCTTAGATATGGGACAGAGCTACGAGCAGTACTTC. The J gene is TRBJ2-7, the V gene TRBV7-7; 7 nucleotides match TRBD1. Germline values: CDR1 SSHAT, CDR2 FNYEAQ (reference sequence). The CDR3 has 15 amino acids. After removal of 1 base from V and 3 bases from J, the junction contained 6 bases not matched to a gene.

The chain has TRBV6-6 and TRBJ2-5, with 7 bases that match TRBD1. With 8 bases clipped from V and 9 bases from J, the junction kept 6 bases outside the gene matches. Germline V gives CDR1 MNHNY, CDR2 SVGAGI (reference sequence). This CDR3 comprises 11 residues. CDR3 nucleotides: TGTGCCAGCGGACAGGACGGGGCCCAGTACTTC. Residues: CASGQDGAQYF.

This clonotype was counted between two and nine times. V and J are TRBV5-6 and TRBJ2-4; D might be TRBD1 (5 bases). The CDR3 spans 16 residues. Per the germline V gene, CDR1 is SGHDT and CDR2 is YYEEEE. The ends were cut back, 4 bases at V and 1 base at J, with 15 bases in the middle. In DNA form, the CDR3 reads TGTGCCAGCAGCCCCCCCGAAGGGGCGGCCAAAAACATTCAGTACTTC. Its translation: CASSPPEGAAKNIQYF.